What follows is one T cell receptor beta chain and its context. The antigen is undetermined. Investigators reverse transcribed all isolated RNA, so they sequenced expressed TCRB transcripts. The data were produced by immunoSEQ multiplex PCR, yet TCRdb's version contains in-frame clones alone and is incomplete. The sample holds about 38,000 clones, about 65% seen once. These data are taken from a study of beta chain features in type 1 diabetes. About the research overall: All samples together contributed 100 million to 120 million sorted cells for examination.

Study-level points and caveats: It was among patients, rather than healthy donors, that naive, central memory and Treg TCRB repertoires appeared more similar.

One heparinised blood draw, averaging roughly 120 mL, came from each donor. CDR3 size: 12 residues. Germline loops: CDR1 SGHTA, CDR2 FQGNSA. The chain uses TRBV7-2 and TRBJ2-5; D not certain. The end of the DNA aligns better with TRBJ2-7, so the J call may be wrong. The receptor comes from a woman aged 25 to 39 in good health. The sequencing input was Tregs from blood. The CDR3 DNA sequence: TGTGCCAGCAGCCTTAACCCTTACGAGCAGTACTTC. It is translated as CASSLNPYEQYF.